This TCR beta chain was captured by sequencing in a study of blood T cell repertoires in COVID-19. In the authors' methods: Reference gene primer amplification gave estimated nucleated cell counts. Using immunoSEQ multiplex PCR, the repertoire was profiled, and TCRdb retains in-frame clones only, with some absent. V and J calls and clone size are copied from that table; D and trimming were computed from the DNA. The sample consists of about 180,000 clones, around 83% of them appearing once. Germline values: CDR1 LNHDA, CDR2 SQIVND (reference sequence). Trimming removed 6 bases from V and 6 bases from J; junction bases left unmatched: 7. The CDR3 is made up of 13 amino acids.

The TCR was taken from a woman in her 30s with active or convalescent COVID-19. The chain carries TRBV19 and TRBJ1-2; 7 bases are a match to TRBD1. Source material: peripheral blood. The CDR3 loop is CASSAGTEDGYTF. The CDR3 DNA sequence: TGTGCCAGTAGCGCCGGGACAGAAGATGGCTACACCTTC.